The entry that follows covers one T cell receptor (beta chain) sequence. The target antigen is unknown. These data come from a study of vaccination effects on CD4 cells after COVID-19. Study-level background: Viral peptide pools were used in the ViraFEST assay to expand antigen-specific CD4+ T cells, and sequencing came afterward. Supplemented with roughly 10 IU/ml IL-2 and approximately 10 ug/ml peptides, more than 1.5 million PBMC per well were kept in culture.

CD4+ T cell isolation took place after 10 days of culture. Days 3 and 7 were when half the medium was replaced with IL-2 medium. Profiling relied on immunoSEQ multiplex PCR, and the TCRdb table lists in-frame clones only, not all of them. Here the sample spans 70,000 to 75,000 clones, 70% to 80% being singletons. There are 15 residues in the CDR3. CDR1 and CDR2 (germline): MNHEY, SVGAGI. V lost 7 bases and J 3 bases, leaving 18 bases between the germline ends. The clonotype comes from a human donor who received a COVID-19 vaccine. Sequences were derived from CD4+ T cells from PBMCs cultured without peptide, sampled before COVID-19 vaccination. The V gene is TRBV6-5, the J gene TRBJ1-1; D possibly corresponds to TRBD1 (5 bases). The CDR3 DNA reads TGTGCCAGCACCTATTTTAGTGGGGCGGACACTGAAGCTTTCTTT. It is translated as CASTYFSGADTEAFF.